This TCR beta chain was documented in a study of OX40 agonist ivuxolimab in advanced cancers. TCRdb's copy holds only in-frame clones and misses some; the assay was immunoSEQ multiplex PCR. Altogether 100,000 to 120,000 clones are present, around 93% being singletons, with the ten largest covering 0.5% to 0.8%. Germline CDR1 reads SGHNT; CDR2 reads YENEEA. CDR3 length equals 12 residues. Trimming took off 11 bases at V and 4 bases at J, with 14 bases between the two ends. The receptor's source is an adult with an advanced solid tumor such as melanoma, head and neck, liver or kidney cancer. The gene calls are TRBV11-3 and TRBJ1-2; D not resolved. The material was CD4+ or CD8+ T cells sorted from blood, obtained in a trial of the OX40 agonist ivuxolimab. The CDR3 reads CAGSGDPYGYTF. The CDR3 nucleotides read TGTGCCGGATCGGGTGACCCCTATGGCTACACCTTC. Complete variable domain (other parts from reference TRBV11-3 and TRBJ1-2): EAGVVQSPRYKIIEKKQPVAFWCNPISGHNTLYWYLQNLGQGPELLIRYENEEAVDDSQLPKDRFSAERLKGVDSTLKIQPAELGDSAVYLCAGSGDPYGYTFGSGTRLTVV.